This T cell receptor (beta chain) was profiled in a study of T cells in Graves' hyperthyroidism and ophthalmopathy. This clonotype was observed at least ten times. The antigen remains undetermined. Notes on the study in general: Among thyroid clonotypes expanded above 0.001, most also appeared in blood.

The CDR3 contains 17 residues. After removal of 4 bases from V and 7 bases from J, the junction contained 16 bases not matched to a gene. Germline V CDR1 and CDR2: SGHRS, YFSETQ. This sample holds PBMCs from roughly 10 ml fresh peripheral blood. Amplification of TCR beta CDR3 regions was performed using RNA transcripts as template. The HTBI primer set served for first-round RT-PCR of the TCR CDR3. Via MiXCR, TCRdb re-called the multiplex PCR reads, giving one row per CDR3 protein. The data hold about 590,000 distinct CDR3 sequences, with about a sixth observed a single time. The sample comprised blood. The V and J genes are TRBV5-1 and TRBJ2-1; 8 bases map to TRBD2. The clonotype originates from a woman in her twenties or thirties with Graves' hyperthyroidism. The CDR3 loop is CASSPSTSGSGWNEQFF. The CDR3, as DNA: TGCGCCAGCAGCCCCAGTACCAGCGGGAGTGGATGGAATGAGCAGTTCTTC.